The 17 T cell receptor beta chains given below trace back to one sample, sequenced in a study of cytomegalovirus exposure and HLA in healthy donors (dated by TCRdb to about 2017). The library was built by means of the immunoSEQ multiplex PCR assay. TCRdb provides this immuneACCESS table in a form limited to in-frame rearrangements. Some clones are lacking; in checked studies, under half of them reflect an unresolved V gene, and why the rest are absent is not known. This sample has more than 300,000 clones in its table, and just over 85% of those were observed once. The ten top clones hold roughly 0.82% of the sample. The sample taken for sequencing was PBMCs. Receptor source: a woman between 18 and 29 years old in good health and CMV-seronegative.

V usage is TRBV6-6 and J usage is TRBJ2-3; perhaps TRBD2 as D (7 bases). The germline V gene has CDR1 MNHNY and CDR2 SVGAGI (reference sequence). CDR3 length: 14 residues. V was shortened by 2 bases and J by 8 bases, with 14 bases between the two germline ends. The CDR3 is CASSYGEGVGTQYF. CDR3 in DNA: TGTGCCAGCAGTTACGGGGAGGGGGTGGGTACGCAGTATTTT.

V gene TRBV28 combines with J gene TRBJ2-1, with 12 bases that match TRBD2. V shed 4 bases and J 6 bases; nucleotides not matched to a gene: 10. The CDR3 is 17 amino acids. Germline CDR1 is MDHEN and CDR2 is SYDVKM. The CDR3 sequence is CASSSSSGGAYGNEQFF. The CDR3 DNA reads as TGTGCCAGCAGTTCCTCTAGCGGGGGGGCTTATGGCAATGAGCAGTTCTTC.

The V call is TRBV6-6, the J call TRBJ1-4, with D possibly matching TRBD1 (5 bases). The CDR3 is made up of 13 amino acids. Germline V gene lookup returns CDR1 MNHNY and CDR2 SVGAGI (reference sequence). The ends were cut back, 6 bases at V and 15 bases at J, with 20 bases in the middle. The CDR3 loop is CASSPSRGKIVFF. In nucleotides, the CDR3 is TGTGCCAGCAGCCCATCAAGGGGAAAAATAGTGTTTTTT.

The V gene is TRBV6-5, the J gene TRBJ2-5, with TRBD2 matching over 8 bases. CDR1 and CDR2 (germline): MNHEY, SVGAGI. The CDR3 is made up of 14 amino acids. The junction had 4 bases not matched to a gene; V was cut back by 0 bases and J by 7 bases. CDR3 sequence: CASSYSRGAGTQYF. Written as DNA, the CDR3 is TGTGCCAGCAGTTACTCGCGGGGGGCCGGGACCCAGTACTTC.

This sequence joins TRBV30 and TRBJ2-7, with 8 bases that match TRBD2. The CDR3 runs to 12 residues. The V gene end was trimmed by 1 base and the J gene end by 6 bases; junction bases not matched to a gene: 2. CDR1 GTSNPN and CDR2 SVGIG come from the germline V gene (reference sequence). DNA for the CDR3: TGTGCCTGGAGTGCCCGGGGGGGCGAGCAGTACTTC. Its protein is CAWSARGGEQYF.

Turning to this clone: The germline gene is not matched at one end of the junction; a read error may be the cause. This chain connects TRBV18 to TRBJ1-1; TRBD1 matches 10 bases. Germline CDR1 is KGHSH and CDR2 is LQKENI. The CDR3 spans 15 residues. The CDR3 spells CASSRQGAMNAEAFF. The DNA of the CDR3 is TGTGCCAGCTCACGACAGGGGGCAATGAACGCTGAAGCTTTCTTT.

The genes are TRBV4-1 and TRBJ2-7, with a tentative D call TRBD2 (5 bases). This CDR3 comprises 15 residues. Germline CDR1 MGHRA, CDR2 YSYEKL. Trimming took 2 bases from V and 0 from J, leaving 11 bases between them. DNA of the CDR3: TGCGCCAGCAGCCAAAATCCTGGGAGCTCCTACGAGCAGTACTTC. Protein sequence: CASSQNPGSSYEQYF.

The chain has TRBV28 and TRBJ1-1, with 9 bases aligning to TRBD1. Unmatched junction bases numbered 10, after V lost 2 bases and J lost 6 bases. Germline V CDR1 and CDR2: MDHEN, SYDVKM. This CDR3 region has 16 residues. The CDR3 protein is CASSLIGNRGRSEAFF. The CDR3 DNA is TGTGCCAGCAGTTTAATCGGTAACAGGGGGCGATCTGAAGCTTTCTTT.

The chain employs TRBV5-1 and TRBJ2-7, with D possibly being TRBD1 (6 bases). The germline V gene has CDR1 SGHRS and CDR2 YFSETQ. V was shortened by 4 bases and J by 5 bases, with 22 bases between the two germline ends. The CDR3 totals 16 residues. CDR3 in DNA: TGCGCCAGCAGCCACAGAGGTTCAGGTGGGACAAACGAGCAGTACTTC. Amino acid sequence: CASSHRGSGGTNEQYF.

This clone was picked up a small number of times. V is TRBV11-2 and J is TRBJ2-7; D is uncertain. V lost 6 bases to trimming and J lost 5 bases, with 17 bases between them. The CDR3 contains 14 residues. CDR1 is SGHAT, CDR2 FQNNGV, per germline. CDR3 sequence reads: CASRPDGLSHEQYF. The CDR3 DNA follows: TGTGCCAGCAGACCTGACGGGTTAAGCCACGAGCAGTACTTC.

The rearrangement uses TRBV30 and TRBJ2-7, with TRBD1 matching over 8 bases. The CDR3 covers 18 residues. From germline, CDR1 is GTSNPN and CDR2 SVGIG (reference sequence). J gave up 3 bases and V 3 bases, and 19 bases lay outside the gene matches. The CDR3 region is CAWRSITYDGTGYYEQYF. The CDR3 DNA is TGTGCCTGGAGATCGATTACTTATGATGGGACAGGATACTACGAGCAGTACTTC. Together with reference TRBV30 and TRBJ2-7, the CDR3 gives the full variable domain: SQTIHQWPATLVQPVGSPLSLECTVEGTSNPNLYWYRQAAGRGLQLLFYSVGIGQISSEVPQNLSASRPQDRQFILSSKKLLLSDSGFYLCAWRSITYDGTGYYEQYFGPGTRLTVT.

V gene TRBV28 combines with J gene TRBJ1-5; D is unclear. CDR1 and CDR2 (germline): MDHEN, SYDVKM. The V end lost 5 bases, the J end lost 5 bases, and 13 bases lay between the germline ends. The CDR3 is 14 residues long. CDR3 in amino acids: CASSPREVHQPQHF. DNA of the CDR3: TGTGCCAGCAGTCCCCGGGAGGTGCATCAGCCCCAGCATTTT.

CDR3 sequence reads: CASSQDRRGSGTEAFF. CDR3 in DNA: TGCGCCAGCAGCCAAGATAGGCGGGGTTCGGGCACTGAAGCTTTCTTT. The rearrangement links TRBV4-1 to TRBJ1-1; D gene ambiguous. Germline V gene data show CDR1 as MGHRA and CDR2 as YSYEKL. V lost 0 bases and J lost 4, with 15 bases in between. The CDR3 is made up of 16 amino acids.

The chain joins TRBV5-1 to TRBJ2-1; TRBD2 aligns across 13 bases. With 4 bases clipped from V and 8 bases from J, the junction kept 9 bases outside the gene matches. The germline V gene has CDR1 SGHRS and CDR2 YFSETQ. The CDR3 runs to 16 residues. DNA of the CDR3: TGCGCCAGCAGCGGAGGACTAGCGGGAGCGGTCCATGAGCAGTTCTTC. Translation: CASSGGLAGAVHEQFF.

This clone was seen a handful of times. The rearrangement joins TRBV5-1 to TRBJ1-5; D might be TRBD1 (6 bases). The CDR3 spans 14 residues. Trimming removed 4 bases from V and 7 bases from J, with 15 bases in between. Germline CDR1 SGHRS, CDR2 YFSETQ. The CDR3 DNA reads TGCGCCAGCAGCGCGGGGGCGCAGGGGCAGCCCCAGCATTTT. It encodes CASSAGAQGQPQHF.

This clone was seen a handful of times. The chain combines TRBV7-2 with TRBJ2-7, with D maybe TRBD2 (6 bases). Germline loops: CDR1 SGHTA, CDR2 FQGNSA. The CDR3 is 13 amino acids. Trimming cost V 1 base and J 5 bases, with 9 bases left between them. The CDR3 DNA is TGTGCCAGCAGCTTAGGACTAGGGGACGAGCAGTACTTC. This codes for CASSLGLGDEQYF.

This chain joins TRBV4-1 and TRBJ2-3; 8 positions agree with TRBD2. The CDR3 runs to 17 residues. The germline gives CDR1 MGHRA, CDR2 YSYEKL. With 1 base clipped from V and 1 base from J, the junction kept 7 bases outside the gene matches. The CDR3 DNA follows: TGCGCCAGCAGCCAAGTCCCGGGTAGCGGGGGCACAGATACGCAGTATTTT. Translated, it gives CASSQVPGSGGTDTQYF.